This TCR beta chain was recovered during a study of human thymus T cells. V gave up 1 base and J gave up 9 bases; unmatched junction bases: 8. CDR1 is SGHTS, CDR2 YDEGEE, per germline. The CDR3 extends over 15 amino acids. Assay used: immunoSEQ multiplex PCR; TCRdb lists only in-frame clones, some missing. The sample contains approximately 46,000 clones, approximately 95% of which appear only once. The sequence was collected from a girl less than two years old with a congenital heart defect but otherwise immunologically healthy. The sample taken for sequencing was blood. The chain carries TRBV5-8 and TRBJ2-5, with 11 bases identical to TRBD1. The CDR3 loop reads CASSLPGTGGSAQYF. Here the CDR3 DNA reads TGTGCCAGCAGCTTGCCCGGGACAGGGGGGTCGGCCCAGTACTTC.